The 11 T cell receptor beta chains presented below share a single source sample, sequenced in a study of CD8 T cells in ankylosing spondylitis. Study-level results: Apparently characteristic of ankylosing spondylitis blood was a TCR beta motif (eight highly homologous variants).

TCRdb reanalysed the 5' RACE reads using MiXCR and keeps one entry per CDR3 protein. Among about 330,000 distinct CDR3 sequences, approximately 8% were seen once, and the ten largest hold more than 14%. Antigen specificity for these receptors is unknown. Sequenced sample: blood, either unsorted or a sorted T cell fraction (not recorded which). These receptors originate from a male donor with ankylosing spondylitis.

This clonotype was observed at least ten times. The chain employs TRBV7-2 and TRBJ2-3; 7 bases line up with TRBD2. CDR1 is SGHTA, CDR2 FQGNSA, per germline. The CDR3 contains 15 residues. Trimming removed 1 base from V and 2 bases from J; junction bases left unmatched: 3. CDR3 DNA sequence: TGTGCCAGCAGCTTAGACGGGGGGTACACAGATACGCAGTATTTT. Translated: CASSLDGGYTDTQYF.

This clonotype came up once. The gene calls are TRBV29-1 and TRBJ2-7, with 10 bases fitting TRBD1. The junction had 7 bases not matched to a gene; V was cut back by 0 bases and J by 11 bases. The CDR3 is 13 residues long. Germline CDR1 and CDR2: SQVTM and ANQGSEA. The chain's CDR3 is CSVEDPDRGFKYF. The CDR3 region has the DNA TGCAGCGTTGAAGATCCGGACAGGGGGTTTAAGTACTTC.

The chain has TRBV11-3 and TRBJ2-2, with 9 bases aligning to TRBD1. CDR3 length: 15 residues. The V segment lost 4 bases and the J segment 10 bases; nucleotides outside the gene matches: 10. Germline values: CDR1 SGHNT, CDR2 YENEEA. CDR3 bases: TGTGCCAGCAGCTCACGACAGGGGGGAGAAGAGGAGCTGTTTTTT. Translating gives CASSSRQGGEEELFF.

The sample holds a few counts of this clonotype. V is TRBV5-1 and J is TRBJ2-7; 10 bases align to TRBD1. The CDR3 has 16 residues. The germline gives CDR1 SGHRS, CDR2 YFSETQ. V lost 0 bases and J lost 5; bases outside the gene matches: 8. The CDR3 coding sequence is TGCGCCAGCAGCTTGGGGACAGGGGGGAACGGGAACGAGCAGTACTTC. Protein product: CASSLGTGGNGNEQYF.

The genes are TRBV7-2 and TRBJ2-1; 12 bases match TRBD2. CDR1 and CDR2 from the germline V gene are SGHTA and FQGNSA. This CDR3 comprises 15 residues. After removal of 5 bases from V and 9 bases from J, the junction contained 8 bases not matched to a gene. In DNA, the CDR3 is TGTGCCAGCAGCCTCGCCGGACTAGCGGGGCTTGAGCAGTTCTTC. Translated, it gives CASSLAGLAGLEQFF.

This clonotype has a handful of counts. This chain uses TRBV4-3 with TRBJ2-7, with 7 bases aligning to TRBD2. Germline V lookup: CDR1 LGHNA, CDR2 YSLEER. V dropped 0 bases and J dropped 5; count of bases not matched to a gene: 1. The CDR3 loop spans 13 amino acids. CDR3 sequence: CASSQERGNEQYF. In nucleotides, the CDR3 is TGCGCCAGCAGCCAAGAGCGGGGGAACGAGCAGTACTTC.

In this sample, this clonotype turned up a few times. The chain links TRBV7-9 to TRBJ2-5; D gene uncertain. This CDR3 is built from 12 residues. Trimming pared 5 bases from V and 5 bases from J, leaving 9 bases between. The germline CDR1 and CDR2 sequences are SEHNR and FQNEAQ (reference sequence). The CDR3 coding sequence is TGTGCCAGCAGCAACCCAACGGAGACCCAGTACTTC. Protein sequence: CASSNPTETQYF.

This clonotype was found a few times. The CDR3 DNA follows: TGTGCCAGCAACATGGGAGCGGCAGCGTACGAGCAGTACTTC. It is translated as CASNMGAAAYEQYF. The chain couples TRBV11-2 to TRBJ2-7, with TRBD2 as a possible D gene (5 bases). CDR1 and CDR2 from the germline V gene are SGHAT and FQNNGV. V was clipped by 7 bases and J by 4 bases, with 17 bases between them. The CDR3 has 14 amino acids.

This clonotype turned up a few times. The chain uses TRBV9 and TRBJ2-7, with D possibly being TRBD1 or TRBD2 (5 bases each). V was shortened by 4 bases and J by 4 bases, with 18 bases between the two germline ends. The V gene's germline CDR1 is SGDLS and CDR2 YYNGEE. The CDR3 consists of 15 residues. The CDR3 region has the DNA TGTGCCAGCAGCCCGACGGGACCCGGAAATTACGAGCAGTACTTC. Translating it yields CASSPTGPGNYEQYF.

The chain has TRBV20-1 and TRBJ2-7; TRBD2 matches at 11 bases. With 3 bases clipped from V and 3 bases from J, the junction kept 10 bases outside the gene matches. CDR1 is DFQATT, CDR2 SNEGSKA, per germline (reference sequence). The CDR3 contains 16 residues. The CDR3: CSASYGTSGGGYEQYF. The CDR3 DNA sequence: TGCAGTGCTAGTTATGGGACTAGCGGAGGGGGCTACGAGCAGTACTTC.

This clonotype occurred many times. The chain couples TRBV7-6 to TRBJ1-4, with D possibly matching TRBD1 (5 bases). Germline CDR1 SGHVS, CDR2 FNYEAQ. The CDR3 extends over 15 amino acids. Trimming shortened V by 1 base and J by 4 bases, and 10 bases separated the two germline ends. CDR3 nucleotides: TGTGCCAGCAGCTTAGATCGACAGAATAATGAAAAACTGTTTTTT. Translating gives CASSLDRQNNEKLFF.